A single sample gave rise to the 7 T cell receptor beta chains below, sequenced in a study of technical replicates of blood from a handful of donors. Sequenced by immunoSEQ multiplex PCR; TCRdb stores in-frame clones only, minus some. The data show 70,000 or so clones, with roughly nine tenths seen just once and 0.35% to 0.45% held by the top ten. The sequenced material came from T cells isolated from PBMCs. The receptors stem from a human donor in good health. Some clones in this sample may be carry-over from other donors' samples.

The chain is built from TRBV7-3 and TRBJ2-2, with a possible D match to TRBD1 (5 bases). V lost 5 bases, J lost 6 bases, and 7 bases lay in between. Germline V lookup: CDR1 SGHTA, CDR2 FQGTGA. This CDR3 region has 12 residues. The CDR3 sequence is CASSPTAGELFF. For the CDR3, the DNA is TGTGCCAGCAGCCCGACAGCCGGGGAGCTGTTTTTT.

V usage is TRBV5-1 and J usage is TRBJ2-7, with 9 bases identical to TRBD1. The CDR3 is made up of 13 amino acids. Germline V gives CDR1 SGHRS, CDR2 YFSETQ. The V gene end was trimmed by 3 bases and the J gene end by 2 bases; junction bases not matched to a gene: 0. The CDR3 DNA follows: TGCGCCAGCAGCTGGACAGGGGCCTACGAGCAGTACTTC. This encodes CASSWTGAYEQYF.

The chain combines TRBV11-3 with TRBJ2-5; TRBD2 is a possible D gene (5 bases). The CDR3 has 17 amino acids. Trimming took 3 bases from V and 5 from J, leaving 22 bases between them. CDR1 SGHNT and CDR2 YENEEA come from the germline V gene. CDR3 DNA sequence: TGTGCCAGCAGCTTCGGACTGTCCATCCCCGACGGGGAGACCCAGTACTTC. Translation gives CASSFGLSIPDGETQYF.

As DNA, the CDR3 is TGTGCCAGCTCACCCAGGGACAGTTCTAATGAAAAACTGTTTTTT. It translates to CASSPRDSSNEKLFF. This chain uses TRBV18 with TRBJ1-4; TRBD1 agrees at 7 bases. There are 15 residues in the CDR3. Germline-derived CDR1 and CDR2 are KGHSH and LQKENI. V shed 3 bases and J 3 bases; nucleotides not matched to a gene: 4.

V is TRBV11-2 and J is TRBJ2-7; no reliable D call. This CDR3 is 13 amino acids long. Germline CDR1 and CDR2: SGHAT and FQNNGV. Trimming took off 2 bases at V and 5 bases at J, with 10 bases between the two ends. The CDR3 region has the DNA TGTGCCAGCAGCTTAAAGGCGAGCGACGAGCAGTACTTC. Amino acids: CASSLKASDEQYF.

The chain links TRBV12-5 to TRBJ2-2; 13 nucleotides agree with TRBD2. Germline V gene sequence: CDR1 LGHNT, CDR2 FRNRAP. The CDR3 runs 21 residues. With 5 bases clipped from V and 4 bases from J, the junction kept 19 bases outside the gene matches. The CDR3 reads CASGLRLSGLAGEVPTGELFF. In nucleotides, the CDR3 is TGTGCTAGTGGTCTCCGCCTGAGTGGACTAGCGGGAGAAGTGCCCACCGGGGAGCTGTTTTTT.

The chain links TRBV30 to TRBJ2-7; D call uncertain. The V gene's germline CDR1 is GTSNPN and CDR2 SVGIG (reference sequence). V shed 2 bases and J shed 2 bases, with 4 bases lying between them. There are 11 residues in the CDR3. CDR3 in DNA: TGTGCCTGGAGTCGTCCCTACGAGCAGTACTTC. It codes for CAWSRPYEQYF.